This TCR beta chain was sequenced during a study of T-cell reconstitution after alpha-beta-depleted transplantation in children. Trimming took 3 bases from V and 3 from J, leaving 14 bases between them. The CDR3 extends over 15 amino acids. Looked up from germline, CDR1 is LGHDT and CDR2 is YNNKEL (reference sequence). Researchers prepared the TCRbeta library using unique molecular identifiers, the study reports. TCRdb re-called the PCR reads with MiXCR, one entry per CDR3 protein. The sample yields approximately 350,000 distinct CDR3 sequences, around 10% seen once. This material consisted of PBMCs from the stem cell graft donor, taken from the stem cell graft. This chain links TRBV3-1 with TRBJ1-1; D possibly corresponds to TRBD1 (5 bases). This sequence originates from a human donor who donated a stem cell graft to a child with acute lymphoblastic leukemia. The CDR3 protein is CASSQSRWGYTEAFF. The DNA of the CDR3 is TGTGCCAGCAGCCAGAGTCGTTGGGGCTACACTGAAGCTTTCTTT. Full variable domain (missing parts from reference TRBV3-1 and TRBJ1-1): DTAVSQTPKYLVTQMGNDKSIKCEQNLGHDTMYWYKQDSKKFLKIMFSYNNKELIINETVPNRFSPKSPDKAHLNLHINSLELGDSAVYFCASSQSRWGYTEAFFGQGTRLTVV.